This T cell receptor beta chain was sequenced for a study of shared clonotypes between healthy human individuals. Clones were sequenced by immunoSEQ multiplex PCR, and TCRdb holds only the in-frame ones, with some missing. The profile shows nearly 1,000,000 clones, approximately 80% of them singletons. The CDR3 totals 18 residues. V lost 3 bases, J lost 4 bases, and 14 bases stayed unmatched. The germline V gene has CDR1 SGHRS and CDR2 YFSETQ. The receptor was isolated from a man aged 18 to 29 in good health. This chain links TRBV5-1 with TRBJ2-3; 10 bases align to TRBD2. Material for sequencing was memory CD4+ T cells sorted from blood. Described subset: CD45RA-negative fraction. The CDR3 nucleotides are TGCGCCAGCAGCTCCCAACCCCCGGGACTAGCGTCGGCAGATACGCAGTATTTT. This sequence encodes CASSSQPPGLASADTQYF. Full variable domain (outside the CDR3, taken from reference TRBV5-1 and TRBJ2-3): KAGVTQTPRYLIKTRGQQVTLSCSPISGHRSVSWYQQTPGQGLQFLFEYFSETQRNKGNFPGRFSGRQFSNSRSEMNVSTLELGDSALYLCASSSQPPGLASADTQYFGPGTRLTVL.